This TCR beta chain originates from a study of blood T cell repertoires in COVID-19. Trimming took 4 bases from V and 5 from J, leaving 11 bases between them. Germline lookup yields CDR1 LGHDT and CDR2 YNNKEL (reference sequence). The CDR3 runs 13 residues. Profiling relied on immunoSEQ multiplex PCR, and the TCRdb table lists in-frame clones only, not all of them. The data contain roughly 220,000 clones, 84% of them singletons. This clonotype was obtained from a woman in her sixties who had recovered from COVID-19. This chain links TRBV3-1 (or the pseudogene TRBV3-2) with TRBJ1-2; D is ambiguous. Source material: peripheral blood. CDR3 DNA: TGTGCCAGCAGCCCGCGGGCCGAGTATGGCTACACCTTC. This encodes CASSPRAEYGYTF.